This T cell receptor (beta chain) was retrieved from a study of cytomegalovirus exposure and HLA in healthy donors. Turning to the study itself: From donors who were HLA-typed, an early data release held approximately 84 million unique TCRs. General study points: Productive status was seen about 90% or about 30% of the time for most TCR beta V segments in an earlier analysis. Among immune exposure information, only CMV serostatus was available. Donors belonging to an Asian-associated ancestry cluster reportedly showed fewer N-insertions in productive TCRs than the roughly 670-donor mean, according to what a later analysis found.

PCR amplification relied on 60 Vbeta primers (plus 13 Jbeta primers). TCRdb keeps only in-frame clones here, not all; method: immunoSEQ multiplex PCR. The sample lists approximately 200,000 clones; over 75% were seen once. Note on this clone: Its specificity is not known.

This TCR came from a woman aged 45 to 65 in good health and CMV-seronegative. Sequenced sample: PBMCs.

The CDR3 nucleotides are TGTGCCAGCACCCAGGGGAGTGGACAGTACTTC. Translated, it gives CASTQGSGQYF. J is TRBJ2-5 and V is TRBV6-5, with a tentative D call TRBD1 (6 bases). Trimming shortened V by 7 bases and J by 11 bases, and 14 bases separated the two germline ends. Germline loops: CDR1 MNHEY, CDR2 SVGAGI. This CDR3 is built from 11 residues.